These 26 T cell receptor beta chains originate from one sample sequenced in a study of metastatic and nonmetastatic thyroid tumors (dated by TCRdb to the early 2020s). Library generation was performed with PCR. The instrument was an Illumina HiSeq 4000. TCRdb reanalyzed the raw reads on its own, using fastp at Q25 for trimming and MiXCR for clone calling, and kept in-frame beta chains. The sample table holds about 13,000 clones, of which 25% to 35% were seen once. The ten largest account for 9% to 15% of the sample. Before undergoing thyroid surgery, none of the patients had been given any kind of treatment. The sequencing sample was made of tumor tissue. All receptors derive from a female donor with papillary thyroid cancer or a benign thyroid nodule (not recorded which). Some clones in this sample may be carry-over from other donors' samples.

In its sample, this clone is medium-sized (0.01 to 0.1%). CDR3 bases: TGTGCCAGCACGGACCGGGACAGGGGCGGCTACACCTTC. This sequence encodes CASTDRDRGGYTF. The V and J genes are TRBV3-1 and TRBJ1-2, with 10 nucleotides matching TRBD1. Germline trimming cut 7 bases from V and 8 bases from J; bases unmatched to any gene: 7. Per germline, CDR1 LGHDT and CDR2 YNNKEL (reference sequence). The CDR3 covers 13 residues.

The chain has TRBV6-1 and TRBJ2-5; 11 nucleotides match TRBD2. The CDR3 is 15 amino acids. The V gene end was trimmed by 6 bases and the J gene end by 5 bases; junction bases not matched to a gene: 8. Germline V gene lookup returns CDR1 MNHNS and CDR2 SASEGT. For the CDR3, the DNA is TGTGCCAGCAGGCTTAGCGGGGGGGCCCAGGAGACCCAGTACTTC. Protein product: CASRLSGGAQETQYF.

The chain employs TRBV5-1 and TRBJ2-3; 7 nucleotides align to TRBD2. J was trimmed by 7 bases and V by 1 base; bases with no gene match: 12. Germline values: CDR1 SGHRS, CDR2 YFSETQ. The CDR3 sequence is 16 residues long. CDR3 DNA: TGCGCCAGCAGCTTGTGGGCTAGCGGAAGGACATATACGCAGTATTTT. Protein: CASSLWASGRTYTQYF.

This clone was observed a few times. The chain uses TRBV28 and TRBJ1-1, with D tentatively TRBD1 (5 bases). The V and J ends lost 5 bases and 2 bases respectively, with 18 bases between them. The CDR3 runs to 16 residues. The germline V gene encodes CDR1 MDHEN and CDR2 SYDVKM. This CDR3 is CASSTPRQGYNTEAFF. As DNA, the CDR3 is TGTGCCAGCAGTACCCCTCGTCAGGGATACAACACTGAAGCTTTCTTT.

The genes are TRBV6-1 and TRBJ2-3, with 9 nucleotides matching TRBD2. Germline lookup yields CDR1 MNHNS and CDR2 SASEGT. Trimming removed 4 bases from V and 4 bases from J; junction bases left unmatched: 6. The CDR3 consists of 15 residues. CDR3 DNA: TGTGCCAGCAGTGCGGCTAGCGGGACGTCAGATACGCAGTATTTT. Its protein is CASSAASGTSDTQYF.

This clone rates as medium-sized (0.01 to 0.1%). The gene calls are TRBV5-1 and TRBJ1-2; D gene ambiguous. Germline loops: CDR1 SGHRS, CDR2 YFSETQ. The V end lost 2 bases, the J end lost 4 bases, and 9 bases lay between the germline ends. There are 13 residues in the CDR3. The chain's CDR3 is CASSLAHGYGYTF. The CDR3 DNA follows: TGCGCCAGCAGCTTAGCCCATGGCTATGGCTACACCTTC.

In this sample, this clone is medium-sized. The chain recombines TRBV12-3 or TRBV12-4 with TRBJ1-6; TRBD1 might be the D (5 bases). Trimming removed 4 bases at V and 7 bases at J, with 8 bases between. CDR3 length equals 13 residues. This CDR3 is CASSYRLNSPLHF. DNA of the CDR3: TGTGCCAGCAGTTACAGGCTGAATTCACCCCTCCACTTT.

This clone came up many times. A much larger clonotype is one base distant, so this may be a read error. V and J are TRBV20-1 and TRBJ2-1; 7 bases are shared with TRBD2. This CDR3 has 14 residues. CDR1 and CDR2 (germline): DFQATT, SNEGSKA (reference sequence). This CDR3 reads CSPPVLAAYNEQFF. In DNA form, the CDR3 reads TGCAGCCCCCCGGTGCTAGCGGCTTACAATGAGCAGTTCTTC.

The chain carries TRBV5-1 and TRBJ1-1; no clear D. This CDR3 region has 13 residues. V lost 0 bases and J 2 bases, leaving 5 bases between the germline ends. Germline lookup yields CDR1 SGHRS and CDR2 YFSETQ. CDR3 nucleotide sequence: TGCGCCAGCAGCTTGGGAGGTAACACTGAAGCTTTCTTT. As protein: CASSLGGNTEAFF.

This clone was found many times. Being one base from a much bigger clone, this may be a read error. In the same sample, other DNA sequences code for this CDR3. V and J are TRBV6-1 and TRBJ1-4; 7 bases are a match to TRBD1. CDR3 length: 14 amino acids. Germline CDR1 reads MNHNS; CDR2 reads SASEGT. The CDR3 sequence: CASSSTGYSEKLFF. The CDR3 nucleotides are TGCGCCAGCAGCTCGACAGGGTACAGTGAAAAACTGTTTTTT.

This chain uses TRBV6-2 or TRBV6-3 with TRBJ2-6, with D uncertain. This CDR3 contains 17 residues. V was shortened by 1 base and J by 2 bases, with 12 bases between the two germline ends. CDR1 is MNHEY, CDR2 SVGEGT, per germline. Written as DNA, the CDR3 is TGTGCCAGCAGTTACTTGGAAGAACGAACTGGGGCCAACGTCCTGACTTTC. It translates to CASSYLEERTGANVLTF.

At least ten counts were recorded for this clone. The chain has TRBV15 and TRBJ1-6, with D hard to call. Between the trimmed V and J ends, which lost 1 base and 6 bases, there was a span of 7 bases. Germline CDR1 and CDR2: LNHNV and YYDKDF (reference sequence). The CDR3 consists of 14 residues. CDR3 nucleotide sequence: TGTGCCACCAGCAGAGGGGGAGTTAATTCACCCCTCCACTTT. This gives the protein CATSRGGVNSPLHF.

The rearrangement uses TRBV12-3 or TRBV12-4 and TRBJ2-5, with TRBD2 identical over 14 bases. The CDR3 extends over 16 amino acids. V trimming: 4 bases; J trimming: 4 bases; junction bases outside the gene matches: 5. The CDR3 DNA is TGTGCCAGCAGTTGGGGACTAGCGGGAGTCTCAGAGACCCAGTACTTC. It specifies CASSWGLAGVSETQYF.

Ten or more counts support this clone. The chain carries TRBV5-1 and TRBJ2-3, with no clear D. The CDR3 has 14 residues. Germline CDR1 is SGHRS and CDR2 is YFSETQ. V was shortened by 2 bases and J by 0 bases, with 7 bases between the two germline ends. This CDR3 is CASSFRLSTDTQYF. CDR3 DNA sequence: TGCGCCAGCAGCTTTAGGTTAAGCACAGATACGCAGTATTTT.

The rearrangement joins TRBV6-1 to TRBJ2-7; possibly TRBD1 for D (6 bases). Deletions cut 6 bases from V and 6 bases from J, with 9 bases between. CDR1 and CDR2 from the germline V gene are MNHNS and SASEGT. The CDR3 has 11 residues. CDR3 nucleotide sequence: TGTGCCAGCAGCCAGGGGTCCGAGCAGTACTTC. The encoded protein is CASSQGSEQYF.

This clone is medium-sized (0.01 to 0.1%) by share. V is TRBV20-1 and J is TRBJ1-6; D is unresolved. Trimming shortened V by 1 base and J by 5 bases, and 9 bases separated the two germline ends. The CDR3 has 14 residues. Per the germline V gene, CDR1 is DFQATT and CDR2 is SNEGSKA (reference sequence). CDR3 nucleotide sequence: TGCAGTGCTAGAGTAGGTAGAGATAATTCACCCCTCCACTTT. It codes for CSARVGRDNSPLHF.

The chain is built from TRBV27 and TRBJ1-6; 7 bases agree with TRBD1. The CDR3 loop spans 16 amino acids. Trimming at V came to 10 bases and at J to 13 bases, leaving 22 bases not matched to a gene. Per the germline V gene, CDR1 is MNHEY and CDR2 is SMNVEV (reference sequence). This chain's CDR3 is CATKLWGQGEGSPLHF. The CDR3 nucleotides read TGTGCCACTAAACTTTGGGGTCAGGGGGAAGGTTCGCCCCTCCACTTT.

This clone has a count of ten or more. The rearrangement uses TRBV5-4 and TRBJ1-2; unclear D gene. The germline V gene encodes CDR1 SGHNT and CDR2 YYREEE (reference sequence). The V gene lost 0 bases and the J gene lost 1 base, with 10 bases spanning the gap. This CDR3 is built from 15 residues. CDR3 in DNA: TGTGCCAGCAGCTTGGTTGTTGGGGATAACTATGGCTACACCTTC. Its translation is CASSLVVGDNYGYTF.

This clone has only a few counts. The chain couples TRBV6-2 or TRBV6-3 to TRBJ1-2, with D hard to call. Trimming left V 0 bases short and J 3 bases short, with 5 bases between. Germline CDR1 reads MNHEY; CDR2 reads SVGEGT. This CDR3 has 13 amino acids. The CDR3 DNA sequence: TGTGCCAGCAGTTACTCGTCAGACTATGGCTACACCTTC. Its protein product is CASSYSSDYGYTF.

By share, this clone counts as medium-sized (0.01 to 0.1%). The genes are TRBV20-1 and TRBJ1-4; a weak D match, TRBD1 (5 bases). Trimming took off 4 bases at V and 5 bases at J, with 8 bases between the two ends. The CDR3 runs to 12 residues. Germline V lookup: CDR1 DFQATT, CDR2 SNEGSKA (reference sequence). CDR3 sequence: CSAMTENEKLFF. The CDR3 DNA sequence: TGCAGTGCTATGACAGAAAATGAAAAACTGTTTTTT.

The J gene is TRBJ2-5, the V gene TRBV6-2 or TRBV6-3; perhaps D is TRBD1 or TRBD2 (5 bases each). CDR3 size: 11 residues. The germline CDR1 and CDR2 sequences are MNHEY and SVGEGT. Trimming stripped 9 bases from V and 9 bases from J, with 14 bases between. In DNA form, the CDR3 reads TGTGCCAGTAAAGGAGGCAGGGCCCAGTACTTC. It encodes CASKGGRAQYF.

This clone turned up a few times. This clone may be a read error of a much larger clone one base away. This chain uses TRBV14 with TRBJ2-5; no clear D gene. The CDR3 consists of 11 residues. With 1 base removed from V and 7 bases from J, the gap between germline ends came to 4 bases. CDR1 is SGHDN, CDR2 FVKESK, per germline. The CDR3 DNA reads TGTGCCAGCAGCCAAGTTGTGACCCAGTACTTC. It yields the protein CASSQVVTQYF. Using reference TRBV14 and TRBJ2-5 for the parts outside the CDR3, the full variable domain is EAGVTQFPSHSVIEKGQTVTLRCDPISGHDNLYWYRRVMGKEIKFLLHFVKESKQDESGMPNNRFLAERTGGTYSTLKVQPAELEDSGVYFCASSQVVTQYFGPGTRLLVL.

This clone was picked up a small number of times. The chain combines TRBV28 with TRBJ2-2; 8 bases are a match to TRBD1. The V and J ends lost 3 bases and 6 bases, in that order; junction bases with no gene match: 6. Germline V gene sequence: CDR1 MDHEN, CDR2 SYDVKM. This CDR3 region has 15 residues. This chain's CDR3 is CASSFAGGASGELFF. The DNA of the CDR3 is TGTGCCAGCAGTTTCGCAGGGGGCGCCTCCGGGGAGCTGTTTTTT.

To note about this clone: Germline and junction disagree at one end, which may indicate a read error. The J gene is TRBJ2-5, the V gene TRBV20-1, with a possible D match to TRBD2 (5 bases). Per the germline V gene, CDR1 is DFQATT and CDR2 is SNEGSKA (reference sequence). This CDR3 spans 14 amino acids. The CDR3 nucleotides read TGCAGTGCTAGGTTAAGCAACGGAGGAGAGACCGAGTACTTC. Translated: CSARLSNGGETEYF.

By sample fraction, this clone is medium-sized (0.01 to 0.1%). The chain has TRBV7-9 and TRBJ2-7; no reliable D call. Trimming removed 5 bases from V and 2 bases from J, with 13 bases in between. Germline CDR1 reads SEHNR; CDR2 reads FQNEAQ (reference sequence). The CDR3 extends over 14 amino acids. The CDR3 nucleotides read TGTGCCAGCAGCCCCCAAAGGGCCACCTACGAGCAGTACTTC. Amino acid sequence: CASSPQRATYEQYF. Using reference TRBV7-9 and TRBJ2-7 for the parts outside the CDR3, the full variable domain is DTGVSQNPRHKITKRGQNVTFRCDPISEHNRLYWYRQTLGQGPEFLTYFQNEAQLEKSRLLSDRFSAERPKGSFSTLEIQRTEQGDSAMYLCASSPQRATYEQYFGPGTRLTVT.

The V call is TRBV11-3, the J call TRBJ2-2; 8 positions agree with TRBD2. The CDR3 is made up of 14 amino acids. Trimming at V came to 4 bases and at J to 14 bases, leaving 12 bases not matched to a gene. Germline V CDR1 and CDR2: SGHNT, YENEEA. The CDR3 region has the DNA TGTGCCAGCAGCTACGGGGGGGTCACCGGGTATCTGTTTTTT. Protein: CASSYGGVTGYLFF.